A single sample is the source of the 29 T cell receptor beta chains below, sequenced in a study of cytomegalovirus exposure and HLA in healthy donors (dated by TCRdb to 2016 to 2017). Receptor libraries were prepared by the immunoSEQ multiplex PCR assay. A mixture of 60 forward primers for TCR Vbeta segments and 13 reverse primers for TCR Jbeta segments was used in the multiplex PCR. TCRdb retrieved this table from immuneACCESS and kept in-frame rearrangements only. Not all clones are present; in checked studies, unresolved V genes account for under half, and no reason is known for the remainder. Across this sample there are some 180,000 clones, with about 90% seen only once. Of the sample, 0.2% to 0.3% falls within the top ten clones. Sequenced material: PBMCs. These receptors were taken from a girl less than two years old in good health and CMV-seronegative.

CDR3 nucleotide sequence: TGTGCCAGCAGCGCCAGGACAGGGGGCTGGACTGAAGCTTTCTTT. This translates into CASSARTGGWTEAFF. V gene TRBV13 combines with J gene TRBJ1-1; 11 bases are shared with TRBD1. The CDR3 sequence is 15 residues long. Germline-derived CDR1 and CDR2 are PRHDT and FYEKMQ (reference sequence). V trimming: 5 bases; J trimming: 5 bases; junction bases outside the gene matches: 7.

J is TRBJ1-1 and V is TRBV7-8, with D possibly TRBD1 on 6 matching bases. Between the trimmed V and J ends, which lost 1 base and 1 base, there was a span of 16 bases. The CDR3 spans 17 residues. Germline V gene sequence: CDR1 SGHVS, CDR2 FQNEAQ. The CDR3 region has the DNA TGTGCCAGCAGCTTAGTTTCTGGGGGCGGAAGGAACACTGAAGCTTTCTTT. Translating it yields CASSLVSGGGRNTEAFF.

The chain joins TRBV10-3 to TRBJ1-2; 7 bases align to TRBD1. Losses at the gene ends were 2 bases for V and 4 bases for J; bases not matched to a gene: 10. CDR1 ENHRY and CDR2 SYGVKD come from the germline V gene. The length of the CDR3 is 16 residues. DNA for the CDR3: TGTGCCATCAGTGAGCAAAGACAGGGCGCAGGCTATGGCTACACCTTC. The encoded protein is CAISEQRQGAGYGYTF.

Note on this clone: At one boundary the junction diverges from the germline segment, which might be a read error. This rearrangement joins TRBV7-9 to TRBJ1-6; D is unclear. This CDR3 region has 16 residues. Looked up from germline, CDR1 is SEHNR and CDR2 is FQNEAQ (reference sequence). The CDR3 DNA reads TGTTCCAGCAGCGTGACATCATCGGCTTATAATTCACCCCTCCACTTT. It codes for CSSSVTSSAYNSPLHF.

This sequence joins TRBV6-4 and TRBJ2-1, with TRBD2 as a possible D gene (6 bases). Germline V gene lookup returns CDR1 MRHNA and CDR2 SNTAGT. The length of the CDR3 is 15 residues. V gave up 4 bases and J gave up 9 bases, with 19 bases separating them. Written as DNA, the CDR3 is TGTGCCAGCAGTGTACCCCAATTTCTAGCGCCTGAGCAGTTCTTC. Protein: CASSVPQFLAPEQFF.

The chain recombines TRBV30 with TRBJ2-5, with D possibly TRBD2 on 5 matching bases. The CDR3 length is 13 residues. V shed 4 bases and J shed 5 bases, with 14 bases lying between them. From germline, CDR1 is GTSNPN and CDR2 SVGIG (reference sequence). The CDR3 loop is CAWNAVGVETQYF. The CDR3 nucleotides read TGTGCCTGGAACGCAGTCGGGGTGGAGACCCAGTACTTC. The variable domain in full, completed from reference TRBV30 and TRBJ2-5, reads SQTIHQWPATLVQPVGSPLSLECTVEGTSNPNLYWYRQAAGRGLQLLFYSVGIGQISSEVPQNLSASRPQDRQFILSSKKLLLSDSGFYLCAWNAVGVETQYFGPGTRLLVL.

V usage is TRBV5-4 and J usage is TRBJ2-7; 7 bases agree with TRBD1. The J segment lost 2 bases and the V segment lost 4 bases, leaving 6 bases of the junction unmatched. Germline-derived CDR1 and CDR2 are SGHNT and YYREEE (reference sequence). This CDR3 has 14 amino acids. CDR3 bases: TGTGCCAGCAGCACCTGGGACAGCCCCTACGAGCAGTACTTC. This encodes CASSTWDSPYEQYF.

This chain connects TRBV6-6 to TRBJ2-7; 10 bases map to TRBD2. The CDR3 totals 15 residues. Losses at the gene ends were 2 bases for V and 7 bases for J; bases not matched to a gene: 8. Germline V gene lookup returns CDR1 MNHNY and CDR2 SVGAGI (reference sequence). As DNA, the CDR3 is TGTGCCAGCAGTTACCCGAGCGGGGGGGCCTGGGAGCAGTACTTC. Its translation: CASSYPSGGAWEQYF.

The chain has TRBV30 and TRBJ2-5, with D perhaps matching TRBD2 (6 bases). The V end lost 2 bases, the J end lost 1 base, and 11 bases lay between the germline ends. The CDR3 is 14 amino acids. CDR1 and CDR2 (germline): GTSNPN, SVGIG (reference sequence). The CDR3, as DNA: TGTGCCTGGAGTCGACTAGGGATCCAAGAGACCCAGTACTTC. Translation gives CAWSRLGIQETQYF.

Of note for this clone: Other DNA sequences within the sample encode an identical CDR3. This rearrangement joins TRBV30 to TRBJ2-7; D unclear. Germline CDR1 is GTSNPN and CDR2 is SVGIG (reference sequence). There are 13 residues in the CDR3. V dropped 0 bases and J dropped 1 base, with 7 bases sitting between them. The CDR3 coding sequence is TGTGCCTGGAGTGTGGCCAGTTCCTACGAGCAGTACTTC. It encodes CAWSVASSYEQYF.

This clone was seen only a few times. This chain joins TRBV7-9 and TRBJ1-1; a weak D match, TRBD1 (5 bases). V lost 4 bases to trimming and J lost 13 bases, with 28 bases between them. The length of the CDR3 is 16 residues. CDR1 is SEHNR, CDR2 FQNEAQ, per germline (reference sequence). The chain's CDR3 is CASSSSYALGLGGGFF. The CDR3 DNA follows: TGTGCCAGCAGCTCATCATATGCCCTCGGGCTCGGGGGAGGTTTCTTT.

The chain combines TRBV21-1 with TRBJ2-1; TRBD1, as called in the table, went unchecked against the DNA. TRBV21-1 is marked as a pseudogene. This CDR3 is built from 17 residues. This CDR3 is CASSLTLRDTAYNEQFF. The CDR3 DNA is TGTGCCAGCAGCCTTACCCTCCGGGACACAGCCTACAATGAGCAGTTCTTC.

Worth noting for this clone: The same CDR3 is also encoded by other DNA sequences in this sample. CDR3 DNA sequence: TGTGCCAGCAGCCCAACCCCGGGGACTAGCGGGAGATACGAGCAGTACTTC. Translated, it gives CASSPTPGTSGRYEQYF. The chain combines TRBV11-2 with TRBJ2-7; 14 bases match TRBD2. The CDR3 loop spans 17 amino acids. Germline CDR1 and CDR2: SGHAT and FQNNGV. The ends lost 5 bases at V and 4 bases at J; junction bases unmatched: 10.

The chain links TRBV10-3 to TRBJ2-7; no clear D gene. The length of the CDR3 is 12 residues. The V gene's germline CDR1 is ENHRY and CDR2 SYGVKD. Trimming shortened V by 10 bases and J by 0 bases, and 10 bases separated the two germline ends. CDR3 coding DNA: TGTGCCACCGGGTCCTACTCCTACGAGCAGTACTTC. It is translated as CATGSYSYEQYF.

The V call is TRBV7-6, the J call TRBJ2-3; 7 bases map to TRBD2. Looked up from germline, CDR1 is SGHVS and CDR2 is FNYEAQ. J gave up 2 bases and V 5 bases, and 7 bases lay outside the gene matches. There are 15 residues in the CDR3. In nucleotides, the CDR3 is TGTGCCAGCAGCCGTACTAGCGCAACCACAGATACGCAGTATTTT. Translation gives CASSRTSATTDTQYF. The whole variable domain, remainder taken from reference TRBV7-6 and TRBJ2-3, is GAGVSQSPRYKVTKRGQDVALRCDPISGHVSLYWYRQALGQGPEFLTYFNYEAQQDKSGLPNDRFSAERPEGSISTLTIQRTEQRDSAMYRCASSRTSATTDTQYFGPGTRLTVL.

The rearrangement joins TRBV4-1 to TRBJ1-4; the match to TRBD1 covers 8 bases. V lost 1 base to trimming and J lost 1 base; unmatched junction nucleotides: 8. The CDR3 consists of 18 residues. CDR1 is MGHRA, CDR2 YSYEKL, per germline. In nucleotides, the CDR3 is TGCGCCAGCAGCCAAGTCCCCGGGACAGGCAGAACTAATGAAAAACTGTTTTTT. Protein: CASSQVPGTGRTNEKLFF.

The chain couples TRBV5-1 to TRBJ2-3; D is uncertain. The germline V and J ends were trimmed by 5 bases and 1 base, with 8 bases remaining between them. CDR3 length: 13 residues. Germline V lookup: CDR1 SGHRS, CDR2 YFSETQ. The CDR3 sequence: CASSPTRTDTQYF. In nucleotides, the CDR3 is TGCGCCAGCAGTCCAACTCGCACAGATACGCAGTATTTT.

This sequence joins TRBV30 and TRBJ2-1; 9 bases are a match to TRBD2. V shed 3 bases and J 8 bases; nucleotides not matched to a gene: 5. Germline CDR1 GTSNPN, CDR2 SVGIG (reference sequence). The CDR3 length is 13 residues. The CDR3 sequence is CAWRGASGDEQFF. CDR3 bases: TGTGCCTGGAGGGGGGCTAGCGGGGATGAGCAGTTCTTC.

This rearrangement joins TRBV27 to TRBJ1-6; 10 bases map to TRBD1. The CDR3 length is 21 residues. V dropped 2 bases and J dropped 9; count of bases not matched to a gene: 22. Germline CDR1 reads MNHEY; CDR2 reads SMNVEV (reference sequence). The CDR3 DNA is TGTGCCAGCAGTTTAATATTCCGGCTGGGCAGGGACAGGGGAAGGGGTTCACCCCTCCACTTT. Its translation: CASSLIFRLGRDRGRGSPLHF.

As regards this clone: An end of the junction differs from the germline gene, which may be a read error. The chain employs TRBV7-9 and TRBJ2-7; a weak D match, TRBD1 (5 bases). The CDR3 loop spans 13 amino acids. The germline V gene has CDR1 SEHNR and CDR2 FQNEAQ (reference sequence). The CDR3 DNA follows: TGTTCCAGCAGCACAGGACGCACCTACGAGCAGTACTTC. Translation gives CSSSTGRTYEQYF.

This rearrangement joins TRBV5-1 to TRBJ1-2; 10 bases agree with TRBD1. Germline V gene data show CDR1 as SGHRS and CDR2 as YFSETQ. The CDR3 totals 12 residues. Unmatched junction bases numbered 1, after V lost 6 bases and J lost 5 bases. CDR3 residues: CASKGQGYGYTF. CDR3 bases: TGCGCCAGCAAGGGACAGGGGTATGGCTACACCTTC.

In the case of this clone: The junction and the germline gene differ at one end; a read error may be behind it. This rearrangement joins TRBV7-9 to TRBJ1-1, with D uncertain. The CDR3 has 9 residues. Germline V lookup: CDR1 SEHNR, CDR2 FQNEAQ (reference sequence). CDR3 nucleotide sequence: TGTTCCAGCAGCCCAGAAGCTTTCTTT. Translation gives CSSSPEAFF.

The chain has TRBV14 and TRBJ2-5; 13 bases agree with TRBD2. The CDR3 loop spans 20 amino acids. The germline V gene encodes CDR1 SGHDN and CDR2 FVKESK. Trimming cost V 0 bases and J 3 bases; bases outside gene matches: 13. CDR3 in amino acids: CASSQELPTSGRLPEETQYF. CDR3 nucleotides: TGTGCCAGCAGCCAAGAGTTACCGACTAGCGGGAGGCTCCCCGAAGAGACCCAGTACTTC. The complete variable domain, with remaining parts taken from reference TRBV14 and TRBJ2-5, reads EAGVTQFPSHSVIEKGQTVTLRCDPISGHDNLYWYRRVMGKEIKFLLHFVKESKQDESGMPNNRFLAERTGGTYSTLKVQPAELEDSGVYFCASSQELPTSGRLPEETQYFGPGTRLLVL.

The chain combines TRBV7-9 with TRBJ2-1; D unclear. V was shortened by 4 bases and J by 3 bases, with 16 bases between the two germline ends. Germline V gives CDR1 SEHNR, CDR2 FQNEAQ (reference sequence). The CDR3 consists of 16 residues. The CDR3 reads CASSSLKRGDYNEQFF. CDR3 nucleotides: TGTGCCAGCAGCTCTCTCAAGCGAGGAGACTACAATGAGCAGTTCTTC.

This chain connects TRBV11-2 to TRBJ1-2; no clear D gene. V lost 2 bases and J 0 bases, leaving 10 bases between the germline ends. The CDR3 totals 15 residues. CDR1 SGHAT and CDR2 FQNNGV come from the germline V gene. The CDR3 DNA reads TGTGCCAGCAGCTTATACCAGAATCCTAACTATGGCTACACCTTC. Protein: CASSLYQNPNYGYTF.

The V call is TRBV11-3, the J call TRBJ2-3; maybe TRBD1 (5 bases). Germline V gene sequence: CDR1 SGHNT, CDR2 YENEEA. The ends were cut back, 0 bases at V and 5 bases at J, with 15 bases in the middle. The length of the CDR3 is 16 residues. The CDR3 spells CASSLDGREGVDTQYF. The CDR3 DNA sequence: TGTGCCAGCAGCTTAGATGGCAGGGAAGGTGTAGATACGCAGTATTTT.

The genes are TRBV5-1 and TRBJ2-3; TRBD2 is a possible D gene (6 bases). The germline V gene has CDR1 SGHRS and CDR2 YFSETQ. The CDR3 loop spans 15 amino acids. Trimming took off 4 bases at V and 1 base at J, with 13 bases between the two ends. The CDR3 protein is CASSTGGSGTDTQYF. CDR3 bases: TGCGCCAGCAGCACCGGGGGATCTGGCACAGATACGCAGTATTTT. The full variable domain, in which reference TRBV5-1 and TRBJ2-3 provide the parts outside the CDR3, is KAGVTQTPRYLIKTRGQQVTLSCSPISGHRSVSWYQQTPGQGLQFLFEYFSETQRNKGNFPGRFSGRQFSNSRSEMNVSTLELGDSALYLCASSTGGSGTDTQYFGPGTRLTVL.

The rearrangement uses TRBV27 and TRBJ1-2; 9 bases are a match to TRBD1. V lost 10 bases and J lost 3; bases outside the gene matches: 9. The CDR3 consists of 14 residues. CDR1 is MNHEY and CDR2 is SMNVEV in the germline V gene (reference sequence). The CDR3 region has the DNA TGTGCCACCAAAAGAGACAGGGGGGACTATGGCTACACCTTC. It yields the protein CATKRDRGDYGYTF.

The chain has TRBV6-1 and TRBJ2-2, with D possibly TRBD1 on 6 matching bases. Trimming left V 2 bases short and J 6 bases short, with 22 bases between. The V gene's germline CDR1 is MNHNS and CDR2 SASEGT. The CDR3 has 18 amino acids. Here the CDR3 reads CASSENLGPGVVAGELFF. The CDR3 coding sequence is TGTGCCAGCAGTGAAAACCTAGGGCCAGGGGTCGTCGCCGGGGAGCTGTTTTTT.